This TCR beta chain was observed in a study of Graves' ophthalmopathy and Graves' hyperthyroidism. Points from the study as a whole: Blood also held most thyroid clonotypes expanded above 0.001 frequency.

Germline assignment: CDR1 LGHDT and CDR2 YNNKEL (reference sequence). Trimming shortened V by 2 bases and J by 0 bases, and 7 bases separated the two germline ends. CDR3 length: 14 amino acids. As to this clonotype: Antigen unknown.

RNA transcripts yielded amplified TCR beta CDR3 regions. After a first-round RT-PCR with HTBI primers, a second-round multiplex PCR was run. TCRdb analysed the multiplex PCR reads with MiXCR anew, one entry per CDR3 protein. The repertoire has 260,000 or so distinct CDR3 sequences, about 46% of them found once; the top ten carry more than 45%. The clonotype was recovered from an adult man with Graves' ophthalmopathy. Sequencing used peripheral blood. The rearrangement uses TRBV3-1 and TRBJ1-1; no definite D call. In nucleotides, the CDR3 is TGTGCCAGCAGCCAACCGACGTTGAACACTGAAGCTTTCTTT. Its protein is CASSQPTLNTEAFF.